This is a list of T cell receptor beta chains from one sample in a study of blood T cell repertoires in COVID-19. The table came from immunoSEQ multiplex PCR; TCRdb's copy has only in-frame clones and leaves some out. The table includes 45,000 or so clones, around nine tenths detected once. What was sequenced was peripheral blood. These receptors all stem from a man aged 80 or over with acute or convalescent COVID-19. Each CDR3 is given with its conserved first and last residue. Fields, in order: CDR3 protein, CDR3 DNA, J gene, V gene, D gene, clone size. A D gene is named only where the DNA matches it firmly. Some rows mark clone size as missing; the rest say once, few, many or name a class of expanded clone.

CDR3aa: CASTEGGLAGGSETQYF
CDR3nt: TGTGCCAGCACCGAAGGGGGTCTAGCAGGCGGTTCGGAGACCCAGTACTTC
j_gene: TRBJ2-5
v_gene: TRBV7-9
d_gene: .
abundance: .

CDR3aa: CASSPDRNSYNEQFF
CDR3nt: TGTGCCAGCAGCCCCGACAGGAACTCCTACAATGAGCAGTTCTTC
j_gene: TRBJ2-1
v_gene: TRBV11-2
d_gene: .
abundance: .

CDR3aa: CSVDSGRALTGELFF
CDR3nt: TGCAGCGTTGACAGTGGCAGGGCTCTCACCGGGGAGCTGTTTTTT
j_gene: TRBJ2-2
v_gene: TRBV29-1
d_gene: .
abundance: .

CDR3aa: CASSLQGPTYNEQFF
CDR3nt: TGTGCCAGCAGTTTACAGGGGCCCACATACAATGAGCAGTTCTTC
j_gene: TRBJ2-1
v_gene: TRBV27
d_gene: .
abundance: .

CDR3aa: CATSANRGSMETQYF
CDR3nt: TGTGCCACCAGTGCTAACAGGGGTTCGATGGAGACCCAGTACTTC
j_gene: TRBJ2-5
v_gene: TRBV24-1
d_gene: TRBD1
abundance: .

CDR3aa: CASRGLGQGLNYGYTF
CDR3nt: TGTGCCAGCAGGGGCCTCGGACAGGGCCTTAACTATGGCTACACCTTC
j_gene: TRBJ1-2
v_gene: TRBV27
d_gene: TRBD1
abundance: .

CDR3aa: CASSRLTVMNTEAFF
CDR3nt: TGTGCCAGCAGTAGACTGACAGTTATGAACACTGAAGCTTTCTTT
j_gene: TRBJ1-1
v_gene: TRBV6-5
d_gene: .
abundance: .

CDR3aa: CSVRTGSNSPLHF
CDR3nt: TGCAGCGTTCGGACAGGGAGTAATTCACCCCTCCACTTT
j_gene: TRBJ1-6
v_gene: TRBV29-1
d_gene: TRBD1
abundance: .

CDR3aa: CASSQGTGMGNSSLHF
CDR3nt: TGTGCCAGCAGCCAAGGGACAGGGATGGGTAATTCATCCCTCCACTTT
j_gene: TRBJ1-6
v_gene: TRBV3-1/TRBV3-2
d_gene: TRBD1
abundance: .

CDR3aa: CASSGLETNYGYTF
CDR3nt: TGTGCCAGCTCCGGGTTGGAGACTAACTATGGCTACACCTTC
j_gene: TRBJ1-2
v_gene: TRBV18
d_gene: .
abundance: .

CDR3aa: CASRAGSPATNEKLFF
CDR3nt: TGTGCCAGCAGAGCGGGGTCCCCTGCAACTAATGAAAAACTGTTTTTT
j_gene: TRBJ1-4
v_gene: TRBV28
d_gene: .
abundance: .

CDR3aa: CASSRRGDETQYF
CDR3nt: TGTGCCAGCAGCCGGCGGGGGGACGAGACCCAGTACTTC
j_gene: TRBJ2-5
v_gene: TRBV6-5
d_gene: TRBD2
abundance: few